This entry concerns a single T cell receptor (beta chain). This sample was taken from a study of T-cell reconstitution after alpha-beta-depleted transplantation in children. This CDR3 contains 15 residues. V lost 4 bases and J 4 bases, leaving 13 bases between the germline ends. From germline, CDR1 is LGHNA and CDR2 YNFKEQ. Unique molecular identifiers were built into the TCRbeta library. TCRdb reanalysed the PCR reads using MiXCR and keeps one entry per CDR3 protein. The sample lists roughly 350,000 distinct CDR3 sequences, approximately 10% occurring once. The sample in question was PBMCs from the stem cell graft donor, obtained from the stem cell graft. This clonotype was obtained from a human donor who donated a stem cell graft to a child with acute lymphoblastic leukemia. The gene calls are TRBV4-2 and TRBJ2-2, with no clear D. CDR3 in DNA: TGTGCCAGCAGCCCCCACGCGTCGGTCACCGGGGAGCTGTTTTTT. Amino acids: CASSPHASVTGELFF.